This T cell receptor (beta chain) came from a study of B cell selection in AIRE deficiency. Whole-study findings and limits: Shorter CDR3s marked shared Treg sequences, biased toward few non-templated insertions.

Germline lookup yields CDR1 SGHAT and CDR2 FQNNGV. The V end was cut by 5 bases, the J end by 6 bases, with 11 bases between. CDR3 length: 13 amino acids. Clones were read by immunoSEQ multiplex PCR, and TCRdb kept only the in-frame ones, dropping some. The table shows 25,000 or so clones, with around 97% occurring only once. As for this clone: Its antigen is not known.

Conventional CD4 T cells were sorted as CD4+CD127+ cells. This receptor was obtained from a human donor with AIRE deficiency. Sequences were obtained from conventional CD4+ T cells sorted from PBMCs. The rearrangement links TRBV11-2 to TRBJ2-1, with a weak D call TRBD1 (6 bases). CDR3: CASSTGILNEQFF. CDR3 bases: TGTGCCAGCAGCACAGGGATCCTCAATGAGCAGTTCTTC.